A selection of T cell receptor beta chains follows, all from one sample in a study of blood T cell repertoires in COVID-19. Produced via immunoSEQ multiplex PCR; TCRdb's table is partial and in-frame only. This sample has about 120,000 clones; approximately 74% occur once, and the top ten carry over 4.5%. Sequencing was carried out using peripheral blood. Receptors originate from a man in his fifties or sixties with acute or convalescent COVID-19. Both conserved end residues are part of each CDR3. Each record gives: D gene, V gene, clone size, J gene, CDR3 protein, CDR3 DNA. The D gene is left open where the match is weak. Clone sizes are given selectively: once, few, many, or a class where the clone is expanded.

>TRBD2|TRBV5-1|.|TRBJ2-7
CASSPRLKVDSGGLQIYEQYF
TGCGCCAGCAGCCCCAGATTGAAAGTAGATAGCGGGGGCCTACAGATCTACGAGCAGTACTTC
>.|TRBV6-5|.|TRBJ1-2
CASSPQRTEVGGYTF
TGTGCCAGCAGTCCTCAGCGGACAGAAGTGGGAGGCTACACCTTC
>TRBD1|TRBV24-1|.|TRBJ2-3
CATSDRGQPTDTQYF
TGTGCCACCAGTGACCGGGGACAGCCCACAGATACGCAGTATTTT
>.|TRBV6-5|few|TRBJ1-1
CASILTGSHNTEAFF
TGTGCCAGCATCTTAACAGGGAGTCATAACACTGAAGCTTTCTTT
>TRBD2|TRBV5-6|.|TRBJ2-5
CASSTVIAGQETQYF
TGTGCCAGCAGCACAGTTATAGCGGGGCAAGAGACCCAGTACTTC
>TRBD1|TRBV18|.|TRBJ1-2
CASSPGQGSYGYTF
TGTGCCAGCTCACCGGGACAGGGCTCCTATGGCTACACCTTC
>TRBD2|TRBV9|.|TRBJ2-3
CASSVTSGNPDTQYF
TGTGCCAGCAGCGTGACTAGCGGGAACCCAGATACGCAGTATTTT
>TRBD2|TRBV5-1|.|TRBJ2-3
CASSSLGRQRGGPDTQYF
TGCGCCAGCAGCTCGCTTGGTCGCCAGCGGGGGGGCCCAGATACGCAGTATTTT
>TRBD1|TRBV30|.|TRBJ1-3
CAWSKQGNTIYF
TGTGCCTGGAGTAAACAGGGGAACACCATATATTTT
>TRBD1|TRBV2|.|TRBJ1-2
CASRGDRVNGYTF
TGTGCCAGCAGGGGGGACAGGGTAAATGGCTACACCTTC
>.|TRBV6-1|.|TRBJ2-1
CASSEWYRAYNEQFF
TGTGCCAGCAGTGAATGGTACAGGGCATACAATGAGCAGTTCTTC
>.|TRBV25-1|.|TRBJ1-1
CASRGKGTEAFF
TGTGCCAGCAGAGGGAAGGGGACTGAAGCTTTCTTT
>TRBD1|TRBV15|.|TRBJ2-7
CATSFGRGRREQYF
TGTGCCACCAGCTTCGGCAGGGGGCGGCGGGAGCAGTACTTC
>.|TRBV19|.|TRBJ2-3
CASSIGNRVTDTQYF
TGTGCCAGTAGTATCGGAAACAGAGTCACAGATACGCAGTATTTT
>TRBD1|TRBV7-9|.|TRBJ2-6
CASSLDRGHSGANVLTF
TGTGCCAGCAGCCTGGACAGGGGGCACTCTGGGGCCAACGTCCTGACTTTC
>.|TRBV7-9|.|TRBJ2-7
CASSLVFSEQYF
TGTGCCAGCAGCTTAGTTTTCTCCGAGCAGTACTTC
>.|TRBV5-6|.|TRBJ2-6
CASSTTGKPLSGANVLTF
TGTGCCAGCAGCACTACAGGGAAGCCACTCTCTGGGGCCAACGTCCTGACTTTC
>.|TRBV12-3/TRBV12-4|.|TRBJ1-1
CASKPQYTEAFF
TGTGCCAGCAAACCTCAGTACACTGAAGCTTTCTTT
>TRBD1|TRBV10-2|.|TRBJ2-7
CASSQDRTYEQYF
TGCGCCAGCAGTCAGGACAGGACCTACGAGCAGTACTTC
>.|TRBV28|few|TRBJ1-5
CASSGTINQPQHF
TGTGCCAGCAGCGGGACTATCAATCAGCCCCAGCATTTT
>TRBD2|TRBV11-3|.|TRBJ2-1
CASSLGGRYEQFF
TGTGCCAGCAGCTTAGGCGGGAGGTATGAGCAGTTCTTC
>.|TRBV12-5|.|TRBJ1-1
CASGLGQANTEAFF
TGTGCTAGTGGTTTGGGACAGGCAAACACTGAAGCTTTCTTT
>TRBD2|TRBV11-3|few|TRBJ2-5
CASSLPFAGGETQYF
TGTGCCAGCAGCTTACCCTTCGCGGGAGGGGAGACCCAGTACTTC
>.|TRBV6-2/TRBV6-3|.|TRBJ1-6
CASSLVGGADSPLHF
TGTGCCAGCAGTCTGGTGGGGGGGGCGGATTCACCCCTCCACTTT
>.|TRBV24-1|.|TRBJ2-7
CATSDNRVGEQYF
TGTGCCACCAGTGATAACAGGGTAGGCGAGCAGTACTTC
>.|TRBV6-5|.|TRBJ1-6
CATFRTGYNSPLHF
TGTGCCACATTCCGGACGGGGTATAATTCACCCCTCCACTTT
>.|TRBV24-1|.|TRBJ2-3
CATSDFRSGFPDTQYF
TGTGCCACCAGTGATTTTCGTAGCGGTTTCCCAGATACGCAGTATTTT
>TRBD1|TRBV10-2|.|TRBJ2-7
CASSATGRLGEQYF
TGCGCCAGCAGCGCGACAGGGCGGTTGGGCGAGCAGTACTTC
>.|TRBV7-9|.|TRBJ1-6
CASSFFQNSPLHF
TGTGCCAGCAGCTTTTTCCAGAATTCACCCCTCCACTTT
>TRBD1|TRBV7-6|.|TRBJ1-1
CASSQGAHTEAFF
TGTGCCAGCAGCCAGGGGGCTCACACTGAAGCTTTCTTT
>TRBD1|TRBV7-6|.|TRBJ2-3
CASNRGQGTDTQYF
TGTGCCAGCAACCGAGGACAGGGCACAGATACGCAGTATTTT
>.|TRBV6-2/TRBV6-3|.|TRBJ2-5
CASSYSVGRPQETQYF
TGTGCCAGCAGTTACTCGGTGGGCAGACCCCAAGAGACCCAGTACTTC
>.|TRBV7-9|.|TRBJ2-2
CASSLRPDRRAGELFF
TGTGCCAGCAGCTTACGTCCGGACAGGAGGGCCGGGGAGCTGTTTTTT
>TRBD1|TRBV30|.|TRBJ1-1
CAWTGTVQLTAEAFF
TGTGCCTGGACCGGGACAGTACAGTTAACCGCTGAAGCTTTCTTT
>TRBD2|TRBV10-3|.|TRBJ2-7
CAMGGETYEQYF
TGTGCCATGGGGGGGGAAACCTACGAGCAGTACTTC
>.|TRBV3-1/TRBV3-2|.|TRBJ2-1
CASSQVTPRAYNEQFF
TGTGCCAGCAGCCAAGTAACCCCTCGGGCCTACAATGAGCAGTTCTTC
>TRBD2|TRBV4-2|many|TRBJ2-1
CASSRTSENDEQFF
TGTGCCAGCAGCCGGACTAGCGAGAACGATGAGCAGTTCTTC
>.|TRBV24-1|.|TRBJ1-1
CATKPRGRGTEAFF
TGTGCCACCAAGCCCAGGGGAAGGGGCACTGAAGCTTTCTTT
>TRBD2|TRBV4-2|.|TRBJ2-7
CASSRRRGLAGGSSYEQYF
TGTGCCAGCAGCCGGCGGCGAGGACTAGCGGGGGGGTCGAGCTACGAGCAGTACTTC